What follows are 23 T cell receptor beta chains derived from one specimen sequenced in a study of CD8 T cells in ankylosing spondylitis. TCRdb called the 5' RACE reads again in MiXCR, with one record for every CDR3 protein. The sample has some 54,000 distinct CDR3 sequences, 6.5% to 8% seen once. Sample: blood, either unsorted or a sorted T cell fraction (not recorded which). These receptors originate from a female donor with ankylosing spondylitis or in good health (not recorded which).

In its sample, this clonotype was seen a few times. This chain connects TRBV27 to TRBJ2-1; unclear D gene. The CDR3 runs to 11 residues. The V gene's germline CDR1 is MNHEY and CDR2 SMNVEV (reference sequence). The V end lost 3 bases, the J end lost 9 bases, and 6 bases lay between the germline ends. CDR3 loop: CASSFNGEQFF. The CDR3 nucleotides are TGTGCCAGCAGTTTTAATGGTGAGCAGTTCTTC.

This clonotype has at least ten counts. The chain uses TRBV18 and TRBJ1-1; D is perhaps TRBD1 (5 bases). Germline V gene lookup returns CDR1 KGHSH and CDR2 LQKENI. The CDR3 consists of 16 residues. The V and J ends lost 0 bases and 0 bases respectively, with 11 bases between them. The CDR3 nucleotides read TGTGCCAGCTCACCACCCGGACAAACCTTGAACACTGAAGCTTTCTTT. Translated, it gives CASSPPGQTLNTEAFF. Full variable domain (outside the CDR3, taken from reference TRBV18 and TRBJ1-1): NAGVMQNPRHLVRRRGQEARLRCSPMKGHSHVYWYRQLPEEGLKFMVYLQKENIIDESGMPKERFSAEFPKEGPSILRIQQVVRGDSAAYFCASSPPGQTLNTEAFFGQGTRLTVV.

This clonotype has at least ten counts. The CDR3 nucleotides are TGCAGCGCCAGCTCGAGCGGGGGCTACGAGCAGTACTTC. Amino acid sequence: CSASSSGGYEQYF. The rearrangement joins TRBV29-1 to TRBJ2-7; 8 bases agree with TRBD2. V gave up 7 bases and J gave up 3 bases; unmatched junction bases: 8. Looked up from germline, CDR1 is SQVTM and CDR2 is ANQGSEA. The CDR3 is made up of 13 amino acids.

The table lists this clonotype with many counts. The CDR3 loop reads CASSITQGLAKNIQYF. CDR3 bases: TGTGCCAGCAGCATTACACAGGGACTGGCCAAAAACATTCAGTACTTC. The chain recombines TRBV5-5 with TRBJ2-4, with D perhaps given as TRBD1 or TRBD2 (6 bases each). Germline V lookup: CDR1 SGHKS, CDR2 YYEKEE (reference sequence). The V and J ends lost 4 bases and 1 base respectively, with 15 bases between them. The CDR3 is 16 residues long.

In its sample, this clonotype was seen many times. This chain joins TRBV7-6 and TRBJ1-2, with D unclear. Germline V CDR1 and CDR2: SGHVS, FNYEAQ. CDR3 length equals 16 residues. Deletions cut 1 base from V and 0 bases from J, with 12 bases between. DNA for the CDR3: TGTGCCAGCAGCTTAGAGGCCAGCAGCACTAACTATGGCTACACCTTC. This encodes CASSLEASSTNYGYTF.

This clonotype was observed many times. The rearrangement uses TRBV28 and TRBJ1-5; D not certain. V was clipped by 3 bases and J by 2 bases, with 11 bases between them. The germline gives CDR1 MDHEN, CDR2 SYDVKM. CDR3 length equals 15 residues. CDR3 nucleotides: TGTGCCAGCAGTTTCACGGGGTTAGGCAATCAGCCCCAGCATTTT. Protein sequence: CASSFTGLGNQPQHF.

The table lists this clonotype with many counts. The rearrangement links TRBV3-1 to TRBJ2-3, with D unresolved. This CDR3 comprises 16 residues. Germline-derived CDR1 and CDR2 are LGHDT and YNNKEL (reference sequence). Deletions cut 1 base from V and 1 base from J, with 12 bases between. CDR3 region: CASSQVLGSGTDTQYF. CDR3 DNA sequence: TGTGCCAGCAGCCAAGTTCTAGGGTCCGGCACAGATACGCAGTATTTT.

This clonotype was detected ten times or more. CDR3 sequence: CASSPLAGGGYEQYV. The DNA for the CDR3 is TGCGCCAGCAGCCCTCTAGCGGGGGGCGGCTACGAGCAGTACGTC. This sequence joins TRBV5-1 and TRBJ2-7; TRBD2 agrees at 11 bases. The length of the CDR3 is 15 residues. Germline CDR1 is SGHRS and CDR2 is YFSETQ. Germline trimming cut 4 bases from V and 3 bases from J; bases unmatched to any gene: 6.

This clonotype was picked up a small number of times. The gene calls are TRBV7-2 and TRBJ1-5; 7 bases agree with TRBD1. CDR1 and CDR2 from the germline V gene are SGHTA and FQGNSA. The length of the CDR3 is 15 residues. Germline trimming cut 3 bases from V and 7 bases from J; bases unmatched to any gene: 9. This CDR3 reads CASSLQGVEWQPQHF. CDR3 in DNA: TGTGCCAGCAGCTTGCAGGGGGTTGAATGGCAGCCCCAGCATTTT. The variable domain in full, completed from reference TRBV7-2 and TRBJ1-5, reads GAGVSQSPSNKVTEKGKDVELRCDPISGHTALYWYRQSLGQGLEFLIYFQGNSAPDKSGLPSDRFSAERTGGSVSTLTIQRTQQEDSAVYLCASSLQGVEWQPQHFGDGTRLSIL.

This clonotype was counted at least ten times. The chain has TRBV29-1 and TRBJ1-2; D unclear. CDR1 SQVTM and CDR2 ANQGSEA come from the germline V gene. V was shortened by 3 bases and J by 8 bases, with 10 bases between the two germline ends. The CDR3 runs to 11 residues. CDR3 sequence reads: CSVDGSEGYTF. The CDR3 region has the DNA TGCAGCGTTGATGGGTCGGAGGGCTACACCTTC.

This clonotype was seen many times. The rearrangement uses TRBV9 and TRBJ1-4; TRBD1 is a possible D gene (5 bases). Germline-derived CDR1 and CDR2 are SGDLS and YYNGEE. The CDR3 loop spans 15 amino acids. V shed 2 bases and J shed 1 base, with 9 bases lying between them. The CDR3 region is CASSVTGRTNEKLFF. CDR3 nucleotides: TGTGCCAGCAGCGTTACAGGTCGAACTAATGAAAAACTGTTTTTT. The full variable domain, in which reference TRBV9 and TRBJ1-4 provide the parts outside the CDR3, is DSGVTQTPKHLITATGQRVTLRCSPRSGDLSVYWYQQSLDQGLQFLIQYYNGEERAKGNILERFSAQQFPDLHSELNLSSLELGDSALYFCASSVTGRTNEKLFFGSGTQLSVL.

In its sample, this clonotype was seen many times. The chain combines TRBV29-1 with TRBJ2-5, with D perhaps TRBD1 (8 bases). Germline CDR1 is SQVTM and CDR2 is ANQGSEA. The CDR3 runs to 13 residues. The V end lost 5 bases, the J end lost 4 bases, and 14 bases lay between the germline ends. CDR3 region: CSVPGGGGETQYF. In DNA form, the CDR3 reads TGCAGCGTTCCAGGGGGCGGGGGAGAGACCCAGTACTTC. Complete variable domain (other parts from reference TRBV29-1 and TRBJ2-5): SAVISQKPSRDICQRGTSLTIQCQVDSQVTMMFWYRQQPGQSLTLIATANQGSEATYESGFVIDKFPISRPNLTFSTLTVSNMSPEDSSIYLCSVPGGGGETQYFGPGTRLLVL.

This clonotype was recorded many times. The chain is built from TRBV5-1 and TRBJ2-1; no clear D. Germline CDR1 reads SGHRS; CDR2 reads YFSETQ. The CDR3 consists of 15 residues. Trimming stripped 4 bases from V and 1 base from J, with 12 bases between. CDR3 sequence: CASSPDVWSYNEQFF. CDR3 sequence (DNA): TGCGCCAGCAGCCCAGATGTTTGGTCCTACAATGAGCAGTTCTTC.

This clonotype was recorded many times. The chain uses TRBV30 and TRBJ2-5, with D perhaps being TRBD1 or TRBD2 (5 bases each). The germline V and J ends were trimmed by 4 bases and 1 base, with 13 bases remaining between them. Looked up from germline, CDR1 is GTSNPN and CDR2 is SVGIG (reference sequence). This CDR3 has 14 amino acids. The CDR3 DNA is TGTGCCTGGACGAGGGGAACCTTCCAAGAGACCCAGTACTTC. This gives the protein CAWTRGTFQETQYF.

The chain combines TRBV6-4 with TRBJ2-7; no clear D gene. Trimming removed 4 bases from V and 5 bases from J, with 3 bases in between. The CDR3 has 10 residues. CDR1 is MRHNA and CDR2 is SNTAGT in the germline V gene. The CDR3 spells CASSGHEQYF. The CDR3 DNA is TGTGCCAGCAGTGGGCACGAGCAGTACTTC.

This clonotype was counted ten times or more. The V gene is TRBV2, the J gene TRBJ2-3; 11 nucleotides line up with TRBD1. This CDR3 is 15 amino acids long. J lost 5 bases, V lost 5 bases, and 6 bases had no gene match. Germline lookup yields CDR1 SNHLY and CDR2 FYNNEI. The CDR3 DNA follows: TGTGCCAGCAGTTGGGACAGGGGGTCTGAAGATACGCAGTATTTT. Translated: CASSWDRGSEDTQYF. The whole variable domain, remainder taken from reference TRBV2 and TRBJ2-3, is EPEVTQTPSHQVTQMGQEVILRCVPISNHLYFYWYRQILGQKVEFLVSFYNNEISEKSEIFDDQFSVERPDGSNFTLKIRSTKLEDSAMYFCASSWDRGSEDTQYFGPGTRLTVL.

This clonotype was recorded many times. CDR3 sequence: CSARDSGDLNTEAFF. The DNA of the CDR3 is TGCAGTGCTAGAGACTCGGGGGATTTGAACACTGAAGCTTTCTTT. The chain joins TRBV20-1 to TRBJ1-1, with D perhaps matching TRBD1 (5 bases). This CDR3 region has 15 residues. Deletions cut 0 bases from V and 0 bases from J, with 11 bases between. The germline V gene has CDR1 DFQATT and CDR2 SNEGSKA (reference sequence).

This clonotype was counted ten times or more. The chain combines TRBV5-1 with TRBJ1-4, with TRBD1 identical over 9 bases. V lost 7 bases to trimming and J lost 3 bases; unmatched junction nucleotides: 7. Germline assignment: CDR1 SGHRS and CDR2 YFSETQ. The CDR3 extends over 15 amino acids. As DNA, the CDR3 is TGCGCCAGCCGGACAGGGGCCGCCTCTAATGAAAAACTGTTTTTT. Translation: CASRTGAASNEKLFF.

This clonotype was seen only a few times. The V gene is TRBV19, the J gene TRBJ2-3; 8 bases match TRBD1. The CDR3 contains 15 residues. The V segment lost 7 bases and the J segment 4 bases; nucleotides outside the gene matches: 10. Germline V lookup: CDR1 LNHDA, CDR2 SQIVND (reference sequence). This CDR3 reads CASTGNGQGPDTQYF. The CDR3 region has the DNA TGTGCCAGTACCGGGAACGGACAGGGCCCAGATACGCAGTATTTT.

There are many counts of this clonotype. This rearrangement joins TRBV6-5 to TRBJ1-5; D is ambiguous. This CDR3 has 12 residues. Trimming stripped 6 bases from V and 3 bases from J, with 6 bases between. CDR1 is MNHEY and CDR2 is SVGAGI in the germline V gene. CDR3 amino acids: CASSGFNQPQHF. DNA of the CDR3: TGTGCCAGCAGCGGTTTCAATCAGCCCCAGCATTTT.

This clonotype was counted a few times. V usage is TRBV7-2 and J usage is TRBJ1-3; maybe TRBD1 (5 bases). The germline V and J ends were trimmed by 1 base and 0 bases, with 7 bases remaining between them. Per the germline V gene, CDR1 is SGHTA and CDR2 is FQGNSA. The CDR3 is 15 residues long. The DNA for the CDR3 is TGTGCCAGCAGCTTAGTAACAGGCTCTGGAAACACCATATATTTT. Translating gives CASSLVTGSGNTIYF.

In this sample, this clonotype turned up many times. V usage is TRBV28 and J usage is TRBJ1-2; TRBD1 aligns across 7 bases. This CDR3 region has 15 residues. Germline CDR1 and CDR2: MDHEN and SYDVKM. The J segment lost 8 bases and the V segment lost 6 bases, leaving 15 bases of the junction unmatched. The CDR3 sequence: CASSTTSTGMIGYTF. CDR3 in DNA: TGTGCCAGCAGCACAACCTCGACAGGGATGATAGGCTACACCTTC.

The chain combines TRBV25-1 with TRBJ1-1; tentative D call: TRBD1 (6 bases). The CDR3 is 14 amino acids. V gave up 5 bases and J gave up 4 bases, with 14 bases separating them. Germline V lookup: CDR1 MGHDK, CDR2 SYGVNS. This chain's CDR3 is CASSLDSVFTEAFF. CDR3 nucleotides: TGTGCCAGCAGTTTGGACAGCGTATTCACTGAAGCTTTCTTT.